This is a list of T cell receptor beta chains from one sample in a study of T cells in localized non-small cell lung cancer. Generated by immunoSEQ multiplex PCR, the TCRdb table keeps only in-frame clones and is missing some. The sample has about 74,000 clones; 65% to 85% are singletons. The sequencing here drew on peripheral blood, taken before any cancer treatment. The source of these receptors is a female donor aged 60 or older with stage I lung adenocarcinoma. Each CDR3 is given with its conserved first and last residue. Each record gives: CDR3 DNA, CDR3 protein, J gene, clone size, D gene, V gene. The D gene is left open where the match is weak. Only some rows state a clone size, as once, few, many or a class for expanded clones.

CDR3nt: TGCGCCAGCAGCTTGGCCCTTGGGACAGGAACGGATACGCAGTATTTT
CDR3aa: CASSLALGTGTDTQYF
j_gene: TRBJ2-3
abundance: NA
d_gene: TRBD1
v_gene: TRBV5-1

CDR3nt: TGTGCCAGTAGTGAGAGCTCCTACGAGCAGTACTTC
CDR3aa: CASSESSYEQYF
j_gene: TRBJ2-7
abundance: NA
d_gene: NA
v_gene: TRBV19

CDR3nt: TGTGCCAGCAGCTTACTAGGACAGGGTTTCGAGCAGTACTTC
CDR3aa: CASSLLGQGFEQYF
j_gene: TRBJ2-7
abundance: NA
d_gene: TRBD1
v_gene: TRBV7-3

CDR3nt: TGCGCCAGCAGGGACATCGACGGGACCTCCTACGAGCAGTACTTC
CDR3aa: CASRDIDGTSYEQYF
j_gene: TRBJ2-7
abundance: NA
d_gene: NA
v_gene: TRBV5-1

CDR3nt: TGTGCCAGCAGCTTGTCGGCCCCTGAGACCCAGTACTTC
CDR3aa: CASSLSAPETQYF
j_gene: TRBJ2-5
abundance: NA
d_gene: NA
v_gene: TRBV5-4

CDR3nt: TGTGCCAGCAGCCACGACCGGACCTACGAGCAGTACTTC
CDR3aa: CASSHDRTYEQYF
j_gene: TRBJ2-7
abundance: NA
d_gene: NA
v_gene: TRBV6-5

CDR3nt: TGTGCCAGCAGCCCAAACGTCGGTATAGGCTACACCTTC
CDR3aa: CASSPNVGIGYTF
j_gene: TRBJ1-2
abundance: many
d_gene: NA
v_gene: TRBV28

CDR3nt: TGTGCCAGCAGCGTAGAATCACCCCGCAGCACAGATACGCAGTATTTT
CDR3aa: CASSVESPRSTDTQYF
j_gene: TRBJ2-3
abundance: NA
d_gene: NA
v_gene: TRBV9

CDR3nt: TGTGCCAGCAGCTCGGTGCCAGGGGAACACGTATATGGCTACACCTTC
CDR3aa: CASSSVPGEHVYGYTF
j_gene: TRBJ1-2
abundance: NA
d_gene: NA
v_gene: TRBV7-9

CDR3nt: TGTGCCAGCAGTGGTGCCGTTCGGAGCTCCTACGAGCAGTACTTC
CDR3aa: CASSGAVRSSYEQYF
j_gene: TRBJ2-7
abundance: NA
d_gene: NA
v_gene: TRBV27

CDR3nt: TGTGCCACCAAAACGGGTGGAAACACCATATATTTT
CDR3aa: CATKTGGNTIYF
j_gene: TRBJ1-3
abundance: NA
d_gene: NA
v_gene: TRBV19

CDR3nt: TGTGCCAGCAGCTTAGCCTCGTCTAACTCTGGGGCCAACGTCCTGACTTTC
CDR3aa: CASSLASSNSGANVLTF
j_gene: TRBJ2-6
abundance: NA
d_gene: NA
v_gene: TRBV7-2

CDR3nt: TGTGCCAGCTTTAGCGGGAGCACCTACGAGCAGTACTTC
CDR3aa: CASFSGSTYEQYF
j_gene: TRBJ2-7
abundance: NA
d_gene: TRBD2
v_gene: TRBV28

CDR3nt: TGTGCCACCAGCAGAAACGAATACAATGAGCAGTTCTTC
CDR3aa: CATSRNEYNEQFF
j_gene: TRBJ2-1
abundance: NA
d_gene: NA
v_gene: TRBV15

CDR3nt: TGTGCCAGCAGTATAGCTTTACGGGAGACCCAGTACTTC
CDR3aa: CASSIALRETQYF
j_gene: TRBJ2-5
abundance: NA
d_gene: NA
v_gene: TRBV2

CDR3nt: TGTGCCAGCAGCCAACAATCCGGGACAGATAATGAAAAACTGTTTTTT
CDR3aa: CASSQQSGTDNEKLFF
j_gene: TRBJ1-4
abundance: NA
d_gene: TRBD1
v_gene: TRBV4-2

CDR3nt: TGTGCCACCACCATGGGGGATCAGCCCCAGCATTTT
CDR3aa: CATTMGDQPQHF
j_gene: TRBJ1-5
abundance: NA
d_gene: NA
v_gene: TRBV7-9

CDR3nt: TGTGCCAGCAGCTCCGGTATCGGGAACTATGGCTACACCTTC
CDR3aa: CASSSGIGNYGYTF
j_gene: TRBJ1-2
abundance: NA
d_gene: NA
v_gene: TRBV5-4

CDR3nt: TGTGCCAGCAGCACCGGGACTCCGGGGGCAGATACGCAGTATTTT
CDR3aa: CASSTGTPGADTQYF
j_gene: TRBJ2-3
abundance: NA
d_gene: NA
v_gene: TRBV28

CDR3nt: TGTGCCAGCAGTGTAGGGGGACAAGCCTACGAGCAGTACTTC
CDR3aa: CASSVGGQAYEQYF
j_gene: TRBJ2-7
abundance: once
d_gene: NA
v_gene: TRBV2

CDR3nt: TGTGCCAGTAGTATACACAGAACCTACTCTGGAAACACCATATATTTT
CDR3aa: CASSIHRTYSGNTIYF
j_gene: TRBJ1-3
abundance: NA
d_gene: NA
v_gene: TRBV19

CDR3nt: TGTGCCAGCAGGAGGACAAGGAATGAGCAGTTCTTC
CDR3aa: CASRRTRNEQFF
j_gene: TRBJ2-1
abundance: NA
d_gene: NA
v_gene: TRBV2

CDR3nt: TGTGCCAGCAGCTTGATAACCGGGACAGGGGCCTACGAGCAGTACTTC
CDR3aa: CASSLITGTGAYEQYF
j_gene: TRBJ2-7
abundance: NA
d_gene: TRBD1
v_gene: TRBV7-9

CDR3nt: TGTGCCAGTAGTATGTACGTGAACACTGAAGCTTTCTTT
CDR3aa: CASSMYVNTEAFF
j_gene: TRBJ1-1
abundance: NA
d_gene: NA
v_gene: TRBV19

CDR3nt: TGTGCCACCAGCAGAGGGGAAGGGGCAGGCTACACCTTC
CDR3aa: CATSRGEGAGYTF
j_gene: TRBJ1-2
abundance: few
d_gene: NA
v_gene: TRBV15

CDR3nt: TGTGCCAGCAGTTACCGAGGGAGGGGAAAACTGTTTTTT
CDR3aa: CASSYRGRGKLFF
j_gene: TRBJ1-4
abundance: NA
d_gene: NA
v_gene: TRBV6-6